A selection of T cell receptor beta chains follows, all from one sample in a study of shared clonotypes between healthy human individuals. Profiled with immunoSEQ multiplex PCR; TCRdb holds only in-frame clones, not every one. The data hold about 2.3 million clones, with roughly 92% observed a single time. Sequencing input: naive CD4+ T cells from PBMCs. These receptors came from a man between 18 and 35 years old in good health. Some clones in this sample may be carry-over from other donors' samples. Each CDR3 is given with its conserved first and last residue. A D gene is named only where the DNA matches it firmly. Clone size is not always given. Where it is, it says once, few, many or a class for expanded clones.

>TRBJ2-2|TRBV27|once|TRBD1
CASRNLTKPGQGLNTGELFF
TGTGCCAGCAGAAACCTTACTAAACCAGGACAGGGCCTAAACACCGGGGAGCTGTTTTTT
>TRBJ2-1|TRBV28|.|TRBD2
CASSLVIGEGLYNEQFF
TGTGCCAGCAGTTTAGTGATCGGGGAGGGCCTCTACAATGAGCAGTTCTTC
>TRBJ1-1|TRBV7-8|once|.
CASSLVRRGTEAFF
TGTGCCAGCAGCTTAGTTAGGAGGGGCACTGAAGCTTTCTTT
>TRBJ2-7|TRBV6-1|.|TRBD2
CASSSGTSTYF
TGTGCCAGCAGTTCCGGGACTAGCACGTACTTC
>TRBJ2-1|TRBV7-2|.|.
CASSLDWMYNEQFF
TGTGCCAGCAGCTTAGACTGGATGTACAATGAGCAGTTCTTC
>TRBJ2-5|TRBV5-1|.|.
CASGVGLKETQYF
TGCGCCAGCGGAGTCGGCCTAAAAGAGACCCAGTACTTC
>TRBJ1-1|TRBV28|once|.
CASSPGTLGNTEAFF
TGTGCCAGCAGTCCCGGGACTTTGGGGAACACTGAAGCTTTCTTT
>TRBJ2-2|TRBV28|.|.
CASSIQGTANTGELFF
TGTGCCAGCAGTATTCAGGGTACAGCGAACACCGGGGAGCTGTTTTTT
>TRBJ1-2|TRBV5-1|.|TRBD1
CASSWGQGADGYTF
TGCGCCAGCAGCTGGGGACAGGGGGCCGATGGCTACACCTTC
>TRBJ2-2|TRBV7-9|.|.
CASSLSTGTNTGELFF
TGTGCCAGCAGCTTATCTACAGGGACGAACACCGGGGAGCTGTTTTTT
>TRBJ2-2|TRBV7-2|.|TRBD1
CASSKTGANTGELFF
TGTGCCAGCAGTAAAACAGGGGCGAACACCGGGGAGCTGTTTTTT
>TRBJ1-4|TRBV5-1|.|.
CASSSSRATNEKLFF
TGCGCCAGCAGCTCCTCACGTGCAACTAATGAAAAACTGTTTTTT
>TRBJ2-6|TRBV27|.|.
CASSFVGGTSGANVLTF
TGTGCCAGCAGTTTTGTCGGGGGAACCTCTGGGGCCAACGTCCTGACTTTC
>TRBJ2-7|TRBV19|.|TRBD1
CASSFRQGATHEQYF
TGTGCCAGTAGTTTCCGACAGGGGGCAACCCACGAGCAGTACTTC
>TRBJ1-4|TRBV5-4|.|.
CASSGGGNNEKLFF
TGTGCCAGCAGCGGGGGGGGAAATAATGAAAAACTGTTTTTT
>TRBJ1-5|TRBV7-2|.|TRBD1
CASSLRQGGQPQHF
TGTGCCAGCAGCCTAAGACAGGGCGGCCAGCCCCAGCATTTT
>TRBJ2-1|TRBV20-1|.|.
CSAKERNEQFF
TGCAGTGCTAAGGAGCGGAATGAGCAGTTCTTC
>TRBJ2-7|TRBV6-6|.|TRBD2
CASRVAGSYEQYF
TGTGCCAGCAGGGTAGCGGGAAGCTACGAGCAGTACTTC
>TRBJ1-2|TRBV18|.|TRBD1
CASSPGGAYGYTF
TGTGCCAGCTCCCCAGGGGGGGCATATGGCTACACCTTC
>TRBJ2-5|TRBV28|.|.
CASSWLGQRYQETQYF
TGTGCCAGCAGTTGGTTAGGACAGCGGTACCAAGAGACCCAGTACTTC
>TRBJ1-5|TRBV6-6|.|.
CASSYARENWPQHF
TGTGCCAGCAGTTACGCCAGGGAAAATTGGCCCCAGCATTTT
>TRBJ2-7|TRBV19|.|.
CASSIIPRSGEQYF
TGTGCCAGTAGTATCATCCCCAGATCGGGTGAGCAGTACTTC